A selection of T cell receptor beta chains follows, all from one sample in a study of graft-versus-host responses after intestinal transplantation. Libraries were prepared by immunoSEQ multiplex PCR; TCRdb keeps only in-frame clonotypes and omits some of them. The table includes 60,000 to 70,000 clones, roughly nine tenths detected once. The sample was ileum tissue, taken less than 400 days after transplant. The receptors derive from a human patient who received an intestinal transplant, so some T cells may come from the graft donor. Both conserved end residues are part of each CDR3. Fields, in order: J gene, D gene, clone size, V gene, CDR3 protein, CDR3 DNA. D genes are given only for firm matches. Rows may omit the clone size; those that give it use once, few, many or a size class.

j_gene: TRBJ2-7; d_gene: -; abundance: -; v_gene: TRBV27; CDR3aa: CASSLGYEQYF; CDR3nt: TGTGCCAGCAGTTTAGGGTACGAGCAGTACTTC
j_gene: TRBJ1-2; d_gene: -; abundance: once; v_gene: TRBV7-9; CDR3aa: CASSLERARGYTF; CDR3nt: TGTGCCAGCAGCTTGGAGAGGGCTCGGGGCTACACCTTC
j_gene: TRBJ2-3; d_gene: TRBD2; abundance: -; v_gene: TRBV4-2; CDR3aa: CASSQDPLAGDTQYF; CDR3nt: TGTGCCAGCAGCCAAGATCCCCTAGCGGGAGATACGCAGTATTTT
j_gene: TRBJ1-5; d_gene: -; abundance: -; v_gene: TRBV21-1; CDR3aa: CASSKQQGIGQPQHF; CDR3nt: TGTGCCAGCAGCAAGCAACAGGGAATTGGCCAGCCCCAGCATTTT
j_gene: TRBJ2-2; d_gene: -; abundance: -; v_gene: TRBV6-5; CDR3aa: CASSYGTTGELFF; CDR3nt: TGTGCCAGCAGTTACGGCACGACCGGGGAGCTGTTTTTT
j_gene: TRBJ1-5; d_gene: -; abundance: few; v_gene: TRBV6-5; CDR3aa: CASSYGDQPQHF; CDR3nt: TGTGCCAGCAGTTACGGAGATCAGCCCCAGCATTTT
j_gene: TRBJ1-4; d_gene: -; abundance: -; v_gene: TRBV11-2; CDR3aa: CASSPGPGNPTNEKLFF; CDR3nt: TGTGCCAGCAGCCCCGGGCCGGGTAATCCAACTAATGAAAAACTGTTTTTT
j_gene: TRBJ1-3; d_gene: TRBD1; abundance: few; v_gene: TRBV10-2; CDR3aa: CASSHGQAGNTIYF; CDR3nt: TGCGCCAGCAGCCACGGACAGGCTGGAAACACCATATATTTT
j_gene: TRBJ1-4; d_gene: TRBD1; abundance: -; v_gene: TRBV9; CDR3aa: CASSVSGTGIEKLFF; CDR3nt: TGTGCCAGCAGCGTTTCCGGGACAGGAATTGAAAAACTGTTTTTT
j_gene: TRBJ1-4; d_gene: TRBD1; abundance: -; v_gene: TRBV5-1; CDR3aa: CASSFRTGGNEKLFF; CDR3nt: TGCGCCAGCAGCTTCCGGACAGGGGGTAATGAAAAACTGTTTTTT
j_gene: TRBJ1-1; d_gene: -; abundance: -; v_gene: TRBV6-1; CDR3aa: CASSEWYTVEAFF; CDR3nt: TGTGCCAGCAGTGAATGGTACACGGTTGAAGCTTTCTTT
j_gene: TRBJ2-1; d_gene: -; abundance: few; v_gene: TRBV11-2; CDR3aa: CASSPQTLASNEQFF; CDR3nt: TGTGCCAGCAGCCCCCAGACCCTGGCCTCCAATGAGCAGTTCTTC
j_gene: TRBJ2-6; d_gene: -; abundance: -; v_gene: TRBV7-9; CDR3aa: CASSLSTTASGANVLTF; CDR3nt: TGTGCCAGCAGCTTATCAACGACAGCCTCTGGGGCCAACGTCCTGACTTTC
j_gene: TRBJ2-7; d_gene: -; abundance: -; v_gene: TRBV29-1; CDR3aa: CSWVSGFEQYF; CDR3nt: TGCAGCTGGGTTTCGGGGTTCGAGCAGTACTTC
j_gene: TRBJ2-3; d_gene: TRBD2; abundance: -; v_gene: TRBV5-1; CDR3aa: CASSLTSGGSTDTQYF; CDR3nt: TGCGCCAGCAGCTTAACTAGCGGGGGGAGCACAGATACGCAGTATTTT
j_gene: TRBJ2-5; d_gene: -; abundance: -; v_gene: TRBV15; CDR3aa: CATSSGREETQYF; CDR3nt: TGTGCCACCAGCAGTGGGAGAGAAGAGACCCAGTACTTC
j_gene: TRBJ1-1; d_gene: TRBD1; abundance: -; v_gene: TRBV2; CDR3aa: CASTGQGNTEAFF; CDR3nt: TGTGCCAGCACTGGACAGGGCAACACTGAAGCTTTCTTT
j_gene: TRBJ2-1; d_gene: -; abundance: once; v_gene: TRBV30; CDR3aa: CAWSLPGSVGEQFF; CDR3nt: TGTGCCTGGAGTTTACCCGGGAGCGTGGGTGAGCAGTTCTTC
j_gene: TRBJ1-2; d_gene: -; abundance: -; v_gene: TRBV11-1; CDR3aa: CASSTGTAGYTF; CDR3nt: TGTGCCAGCAGCACCGGGACTGCGGGCTACACCTTC
j_gene: TRBJ1-2; d_gene: -; abundance: -; v_gene: TRBV5-1; CDR3aa: CASSPSPGTVGGPNYGYTF; CDR3nt: TGCGCCAGCAGCCCCTCCCCCGGGACCGTCGGCGGACCTAACTATGGCTACACCTTC
j_gene: TRBJ2-1; d_gene: TRBD2; abundance: few; v_gene: TRBV2; CDR3aa: CASMALASGGYNEQFF; CDR3nt: TGTGCCAGCATGGCACTCGCTAGCGGGGGTTACAATGAGCAGTTCTTC
j_gene: TRBJ2-1; d_gene: -; abundance: -; v_gene: TRBV9; CDR3aa: CASSVEGAVYNEQFF; CDR3nt: TGTGCCAGCAGCGTAGAGGGCGCGGTTTACAATGAGCAGTTCTTC
j_gene: TRBJ2-7; d_gene: -; abundance: -; v_gene: TRBV6-1; CDR3aa: CASSDWRGPGYEQYF; CDR3nt: TGTGCCAGCAGTGATTGGCGGGGGCCGGGCTACGAGCAGTACTTC
j_gene: TRBJ1-1; d_gene: TRBD1; abundance: -; v_gene: TRBV27; CDR3aa: CASSFAGTEFEAFF; CDR3nt: TGTGCCAGCAGTTTCGCCGGGACAGAGTTTGAAGCTTTCTTT
j_gene: TRBJ1-2; d_gene: -; abundance: once; v_gene: TRBV28; CDR3aa: CASSLGPEEAFNYGYTF; CDR3nt: TGTGCCAGCAGTTTAGGGCCCGAAGAGGCCTTCAACTATGGCTACACCTTC
j_gene: TRBJ2-3; d_gene: -; abundance: -; v_gene: TRBV12-2; CDR3aa: CASRLAVQGEGDTQYF; CDR3nt: TGTGCAAGTCGCTTAGCAGTACAGGGAGAGGGAGATACGCAGTATTTT
j_gene: TRBJ2-5; d_gene: -; abundance: -; v_gene: TRBV2; CDR3aa: CASSERTAKETQYF; CDR3nt: TGTGCCAGCAGTGAAAGGACTGCGAAAGAGACCCAGTACTTC
j_gene: TRBJ1-2; d_gene: -; abundance: once; v_gene: TRBV7-9; CDR3aa: CASSLVRASNYGYTF; CDR3nt: TGTGCCAGCAGCTTAGTGAGGGCTTCTAACTATGGCTACACCTTC
j_gene: TRBJ2-4; d_gene: -; abundance: -; v_gene: TRBV19; CDR3aa: CASSTSRWSSDIQYF; CDR3nt: TGTGCCAGTAGTACATCAAGGTGGAGTTCGGACATTCAGTACTTC
j_gene: TRBJ2-1; d_gene: -; abundance: medium-sized; v_gene: TRBV18; CDR3aa: CASSLKDEQFF; CDR3nt: TGTGCCAGCTCCCTTAAGGATGAGCAGTTCTTC
j_gene: TRBJ2-3; d_gene: TRBD1; abundance: -; v_gene: TRBV19; CDR3aa: CASSPPDREGTDTQYF; CDR3nt: TGTGCCAGTAGTCCCCCGGACAGGGAAGGAACAGATACGCAGTATTTT
j_gene: TRBJ1-1; d_gene: TRBD1; abundance: -; v_gene: TRBV6-5; CDR3aa: CASSYRAGGRAEAFF; CDR3nt: TGTGCCAGCAGTTACCGTGCAGGGGGCCGGGCTGAAGCTTTCTTT
j_gene: TRBJ1-1; d_gene: -; abundance: -; v_gene: TRBV2; CDR3aa: CASPTQGNTEAFF; CDR3nt: TGTGCCAGCCCTACACAGGGTAACACTGAAGCTTTCTTT
j_gene: TRBJ2-3; d_gene: TRBD2; abundance: -; v_gene: TRBV4-1; CDR3aa: CASSRGLAPTDTQYF; CDR3nt: TGCGCCAGCAGCCGAGGACTAGCGCCCACAGATACGCAGTATTTT
j_gene: TRBJ2-7; d_gene: TRBD2; abundance: -; v_gene: TRBV6-1; CDR3aa: CASSTFSGAIEQYF; CDR3nt: TGTGCCAGCAGTACCTTTAGCGGGGCCATCGAGCAGTACTTC
j_gene: TRBJ2-7; d_gene: TRBD2; abundance: -; v_gene: TRBV7-8; CDR3aa: CASSPSEGLAGAEQYF; CDR3nt: TGTGCCAGCAGCCCGTCAGAAGGACTAGCGGGAGCCGAGCAGTACTTC
j_gene: TRBJ2-7; d_gene: -; abundance: -; v_gene: TRBV28; CDR3aa: CASSQWTDSYEQYF; CDR3nt: TGTGCCAGCAGTCAATGGACGGACTCCTACGAGCAGTACTTC